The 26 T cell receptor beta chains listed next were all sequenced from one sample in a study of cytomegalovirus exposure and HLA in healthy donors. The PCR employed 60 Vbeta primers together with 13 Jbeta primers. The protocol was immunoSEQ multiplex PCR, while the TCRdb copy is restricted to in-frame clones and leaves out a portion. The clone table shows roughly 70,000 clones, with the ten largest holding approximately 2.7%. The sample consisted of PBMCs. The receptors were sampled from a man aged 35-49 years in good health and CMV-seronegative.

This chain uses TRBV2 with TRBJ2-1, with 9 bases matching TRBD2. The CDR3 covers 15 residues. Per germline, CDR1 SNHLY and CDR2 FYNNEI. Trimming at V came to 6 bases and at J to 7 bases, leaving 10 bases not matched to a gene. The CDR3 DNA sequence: TGTGCCAGCAGAAGGAATAGCGGGGGCGAAAATGAGCAGTTCTTC. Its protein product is CASRRNSGGENEQFF.

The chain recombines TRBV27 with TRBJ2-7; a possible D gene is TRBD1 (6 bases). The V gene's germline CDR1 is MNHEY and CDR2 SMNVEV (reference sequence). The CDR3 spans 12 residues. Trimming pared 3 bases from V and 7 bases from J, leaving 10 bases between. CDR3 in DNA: TGTGCCAGCAGTTTCGGTGGACAGGAGCAGTACTTC. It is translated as CASSFGGQEQYF.

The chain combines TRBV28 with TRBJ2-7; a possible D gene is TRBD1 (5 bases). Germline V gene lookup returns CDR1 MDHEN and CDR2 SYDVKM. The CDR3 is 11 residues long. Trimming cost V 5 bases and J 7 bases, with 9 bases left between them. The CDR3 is CASSGALEQYF. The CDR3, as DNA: TGTGCCAGCAGTGGGGCCTTGGAGCAGTACTTC.

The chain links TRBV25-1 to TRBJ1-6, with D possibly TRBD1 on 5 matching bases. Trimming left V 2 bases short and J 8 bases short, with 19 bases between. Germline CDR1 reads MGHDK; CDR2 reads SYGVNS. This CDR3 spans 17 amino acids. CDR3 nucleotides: TGTGCCAGCAGTGAACTCGGGCAGGGCTTTTCGGATTCACCCCTCCACTTT. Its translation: CASSELGQGFSDSPLHF.

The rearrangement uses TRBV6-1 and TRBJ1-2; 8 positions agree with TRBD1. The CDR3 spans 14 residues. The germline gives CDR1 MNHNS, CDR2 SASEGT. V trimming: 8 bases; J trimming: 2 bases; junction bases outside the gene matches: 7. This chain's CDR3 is CASRLDRANYGYTF. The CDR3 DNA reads TGTGCCAGCCGATTGGACAGGGCGAACTATGGCTACACCTTC.

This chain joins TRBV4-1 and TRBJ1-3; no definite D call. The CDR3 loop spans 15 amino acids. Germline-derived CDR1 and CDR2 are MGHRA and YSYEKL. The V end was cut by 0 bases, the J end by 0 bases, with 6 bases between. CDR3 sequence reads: CASSQEPVSGNTIYF. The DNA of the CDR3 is TGCGCCAGCAGCCAAGAACCGGTCTCTGGAAACACCATATATTTT.

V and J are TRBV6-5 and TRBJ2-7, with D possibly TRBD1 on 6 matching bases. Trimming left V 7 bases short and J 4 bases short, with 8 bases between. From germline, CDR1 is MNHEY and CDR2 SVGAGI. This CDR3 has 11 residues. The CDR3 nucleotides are TGTGCCAGCAAAACAGGGTACGAGCAGTACTTC. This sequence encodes CASKTGYEQYF.

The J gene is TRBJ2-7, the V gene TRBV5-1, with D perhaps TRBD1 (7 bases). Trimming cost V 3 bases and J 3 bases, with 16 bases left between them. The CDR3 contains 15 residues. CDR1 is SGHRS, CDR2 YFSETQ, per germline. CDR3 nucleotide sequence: TGCGCCAGCAGCTCCGGGGGTACAGGGGACTACGAGCAGTACTTC. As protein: CASSSGGTGDYEQYF.

The CDR3 loop reads CASSEKGGSRQGANQPQHF. The CDR3 DNA reads as TGTGCCAGCAGTGAGAAAGGGGGATCTAGACAGGGGGCTAATCAGCCCCAGCATTTT. The rearrangement uses TRBV6-1 and TRBJ1-5; 10 bases map to TRBD1. V lost 3 bases and J lost 4; bases outside the gene matches: 15. The germline gives CDR1 MNHNS, CDR2 SASEGT. The CDR3 extends over 19 amino acids.

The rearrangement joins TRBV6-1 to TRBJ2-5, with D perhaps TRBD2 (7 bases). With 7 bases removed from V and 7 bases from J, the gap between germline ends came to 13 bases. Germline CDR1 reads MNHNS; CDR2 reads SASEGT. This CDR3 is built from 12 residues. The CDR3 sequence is CASKGGSGTQYF. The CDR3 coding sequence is TGTGCCAGCAAGGGGGGGTCAGGGACCCAGTACTTC.

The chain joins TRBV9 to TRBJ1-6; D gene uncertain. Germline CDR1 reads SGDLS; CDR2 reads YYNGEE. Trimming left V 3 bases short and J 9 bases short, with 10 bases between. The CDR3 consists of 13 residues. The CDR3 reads CASSASEGSPLHF. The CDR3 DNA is TGTGCCAGCAGCGCCAGCGAGGGTTCACCCCTCCACTTT.

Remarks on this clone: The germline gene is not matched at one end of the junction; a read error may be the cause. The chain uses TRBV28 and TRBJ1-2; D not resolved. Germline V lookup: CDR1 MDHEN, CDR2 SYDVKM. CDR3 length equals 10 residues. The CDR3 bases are TGTGCCAGCAGTCACAGATGGGCCGTCTTC. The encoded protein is CASSHRWAVF.

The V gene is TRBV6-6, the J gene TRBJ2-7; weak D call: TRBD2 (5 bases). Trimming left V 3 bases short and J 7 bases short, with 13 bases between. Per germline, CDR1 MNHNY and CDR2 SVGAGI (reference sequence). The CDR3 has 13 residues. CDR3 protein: CASSYYGPGEQYF. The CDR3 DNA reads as TGTGCCAGCAGTTATTACGGGCCGGGGGAGCAGTACTTC.

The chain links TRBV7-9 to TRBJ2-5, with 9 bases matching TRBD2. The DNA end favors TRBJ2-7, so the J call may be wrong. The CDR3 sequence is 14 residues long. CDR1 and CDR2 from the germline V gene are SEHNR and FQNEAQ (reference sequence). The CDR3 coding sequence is TGTGCCAGCAGCTTATTAGCGGGGGACTACGAGCAGTACTTC. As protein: CASSLLAGDYEQYF.

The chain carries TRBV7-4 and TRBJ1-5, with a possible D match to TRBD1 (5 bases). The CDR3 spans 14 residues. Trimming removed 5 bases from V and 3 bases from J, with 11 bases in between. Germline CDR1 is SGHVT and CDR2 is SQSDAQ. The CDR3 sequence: CASSVDRINQPQHF. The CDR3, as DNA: TGTGCCAGCAGCGTTGACAGAATCAATCAGCCCCAGCATTTT.

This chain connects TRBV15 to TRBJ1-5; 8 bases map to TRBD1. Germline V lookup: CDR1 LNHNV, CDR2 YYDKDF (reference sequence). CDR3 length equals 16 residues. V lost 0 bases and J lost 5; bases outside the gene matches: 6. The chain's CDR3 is CATSRDMGQADQPQHF. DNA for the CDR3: TGTGCCACCAGCAGAGACATGGGACAGGCAGATCAGCCCCAGCATTTT.

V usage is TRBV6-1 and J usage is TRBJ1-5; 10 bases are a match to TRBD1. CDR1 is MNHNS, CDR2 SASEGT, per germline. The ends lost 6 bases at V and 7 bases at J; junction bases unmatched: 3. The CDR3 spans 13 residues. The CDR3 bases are TGTGCCAGCAGAGGGACAGGGGACCAGCCCCAGCATTTT. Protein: CASRGTGDQPQHF.

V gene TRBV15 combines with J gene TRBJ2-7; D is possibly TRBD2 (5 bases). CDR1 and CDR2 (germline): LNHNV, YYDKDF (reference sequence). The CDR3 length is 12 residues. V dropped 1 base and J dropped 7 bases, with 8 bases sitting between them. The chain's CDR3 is CATSRGEREQYF. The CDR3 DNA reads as TGTGCCACCAGCAGAGGGGAGCGGGAGCAGTACTTC.

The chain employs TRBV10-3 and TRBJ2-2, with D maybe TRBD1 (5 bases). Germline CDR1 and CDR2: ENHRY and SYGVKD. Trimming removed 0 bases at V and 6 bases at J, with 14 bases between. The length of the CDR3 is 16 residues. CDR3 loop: CAISESIPGLSGELFF. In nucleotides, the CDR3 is TGTGCCATCAGTGAGTCGATCCCAGGGTTATCCGGGGAGCTGTTTTTT.

CDR3 coding DNA: TGCGCCAGCACCTCCGGGGGAACCACTGAAGCTTTCTTT. As protein: CASTSGGTTEAFF. This rearrangement joins TRBV5-1 to TRBJ1-1; possible D gene TRBD1, 5 bases. Per the germline V gene, CDR1 is SGHRS and CDR2 is YFSETQ. V was clipped by 6 bases and J by 4 bases, with 13 bases between them. The length of the CDR3 is 13 residues. The full variable domain, completed using reference TRBV5-1 and TRBJ1-1, is KAGVTQTPRYLIKTRGQQVTLSCSPISGHRSVSWYQQTPGQGLQFLFEYFSETQRNKGNFPGRFSGRQFSNSRSEMNVSTLELGDSALYLCASTSGGTTEAFFGQGTRLTVV.

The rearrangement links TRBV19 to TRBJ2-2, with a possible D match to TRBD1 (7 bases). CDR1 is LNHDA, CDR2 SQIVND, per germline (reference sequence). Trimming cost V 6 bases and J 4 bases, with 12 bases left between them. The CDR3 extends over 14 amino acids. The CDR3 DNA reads TGTGCCAGTAGGAACAGGGGAGGCACCGGGGAGCTGTTTTTT. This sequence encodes CASRNRGGTGELFF.

Here the CDR3 reads CASSSVGQGRGVTGELFF. The DNA for the CDR3 is TGTGCCAGCAGCTCTGTTGGACAGGGGCGCGGGGTCACCGGGGAGCTGTTTTTT. V is TRBV5-6 and J is TRBJ2-2; 9 bases line up with TRBD1. Germline CDR1 reads SGHDT; CDR2 reads YYEEEE. The J segment lost 4 bases and the V segment lost 3 bases, leaving 13 bases of the junction unmatched. CDR3 length: 18 amino acids.

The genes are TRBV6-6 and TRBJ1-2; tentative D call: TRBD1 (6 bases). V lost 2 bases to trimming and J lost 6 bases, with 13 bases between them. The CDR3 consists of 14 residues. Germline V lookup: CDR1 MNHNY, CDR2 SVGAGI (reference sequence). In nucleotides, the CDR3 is TGTGCCAGCAGTTACGTTGGAGGGGGGGATGGCTACACCTTC. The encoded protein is CASSYVGGGDGYTF.

The CDR3 DNA reads TGTGCCAGCAGCCCCCCGGACAGGATTTATAGACCAGATACGCAGTATTTT. As protein: CASSPPDRIYRPDTQYF. The chain employs TRBV7-8 and TRBJ2-3; TRBD1 agrees at 7 bases. In germline, CDR1 is SGHVS, CDR2 FQNEAQ. V trimming: 5 bases; J trimming: 4 bases; junction bases outside the gene matches: 15. The CDR3 has 17 amino acids.

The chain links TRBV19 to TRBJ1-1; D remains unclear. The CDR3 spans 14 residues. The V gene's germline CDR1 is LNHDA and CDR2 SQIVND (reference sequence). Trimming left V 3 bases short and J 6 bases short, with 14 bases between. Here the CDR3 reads CASSMGWKQSEAFF. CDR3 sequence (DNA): TGTGCCAGTAGTATGGGTTGGAAACAGTCTGAAGCTTTCTTT.

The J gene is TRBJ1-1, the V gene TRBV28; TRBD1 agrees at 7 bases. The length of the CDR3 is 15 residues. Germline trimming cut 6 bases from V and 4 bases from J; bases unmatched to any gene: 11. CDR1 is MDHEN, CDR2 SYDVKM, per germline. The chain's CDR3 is CASSVTSGGRTEAFF. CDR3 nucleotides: TGTGCCAGCAGCGTTACATCAGGGGGACGCACTGAAGCTTTCTTT.